The source of this TCR beta chain is a study of T cells in tuberculosis (dated by TCRdb to 2017 to 2018). At the level of the whole study: To characterize T cells specific for the mycobacterial lipid antigen glucose monomycolate (GMM), the study used CD1B tetramers together with high-throughput TCR immunosequencing. PBMC from patients with active tuberculosis were archived either before the start of standard anti-tuberculosis treatment or within 7 days of starting that treatment. A South African clinical cohort compared IGRA-negative adolescents, IGRA-positive adolescents with latent tuberculosis and adults with active tuberculosis, ten per group.

Including cysteine and phenylalanine, the CDR3 has 14 amino acids. Here the CDR3 DNA is all that survives: 42 bases in frame from base 1. Compared with germline, V lacks 4 bases and J lacks 3 bases; bases without a gene match: 3. Taken from the germline V gene, the CDR1 and CDR2 loops are SGHAT and FQNNGV. The time point label, read with the paper, signifies: new active TB diagnosis, blood taken before or within 7 days of starting treatment. The active tuberculosis patients were newly diagnosed, HIV-seronegative South African adults aged 18 years or older. Active tuberculosis was confirmed by positive sputum smear microscopy and/or positive M. tuberculosis culture. Unsorted cryopreserved PBMC were immunosequenced, covering on average approximately 100,000 T cells per clinical donor. Study-level results and caveats: Active tuberculosis TCR-alpha repertoires showed smaller mean NN-distances to GMM-specific TCRs than IGRA-negative controls, suggesting clonal expansion of these TCRs. Shorter CDR3-alpha lengths in active tuberculosis patients partly drove the smaller NN-distances, and the TCR-beta difference was not statistically significant. A classifier using the diverse GMM-specific repertoire reached roughly 89% accuracy (AUROC around 0.9), compared with over 60% accuracy using GEM motif frequencies. Clinical samples were selected based on the availability of cryopreserved specimens, with adults included as active tuberculosis cases and adolescents included as controls.

Concerning this clone itself: Its antigen is still unknown. Base qualities are not at hand, and no much larger clone is one base apart.

The immunoSEQ multiplex PCR assay was used to generate TCR libraries, with TCR-beta and/or TCR-alpha/delta assays applied to each sample. Amplified TCR libraries were sequenced on the Illumina high-throughput platform. As for the authors' bioinformatics: Clustering and dimensionality reduction were performed using pairwise TCRdist distances among GMM-specific receptors from ex vivo sorted or in vitro expanded T cells. Each clinical repertoire received a mean NN-distance score, defined as the average TCRdist to the nearest 10% of tetramer-positive reference sequences. To compute GEM TCR motif frequency, the fraction of unique TCRs matching known GEM sequences by V/J usage and CDR3 length was calculated. Linear discriminant analysis with leave-one-out cross-validation, implemented in scikit-learn, was used to classify active tuberculosis. This immuneACCESS table, as held by TCRdb, lists in-frame sequences with V and J called but not all clones. Of the missing ones, under half trace to an unresolved V gene in checked studies; the others have no known cause. The DNA was the basis for D and trimming; V, J and clone size are from that table. Counted in this sample were under 40,000 clones; approximately 94% of them appeared once. The ten largest make up approximately 4.2% of the sample.

The sample here was PBMCs, taken at tuberculosis diagnosis. The chain is made from TRBV11-2 and TRBJ1-5; TRBD1 agrees with 7 junctional bases. This sequence originates from an adult with tuberculosis. This receptor carries the CDR3 CASSSGTVNQPQHF. The base sequence is TGTGCCAGCAGCTCAGGGACAGTCAATCAGCCCCAGCATTTT.